These T cell receptor beta chains were read from a single sample in a study of type 1 and type 2 diabetes patients. TCRdb re-derived calls from the multiplex PCR reads in MiXCR, one entry per CDR3 protein. The sample includes some 250,000 distinct CDR3 sequences, roughly 44% of them seen just once. Sequencing used peripheral blood mononuclear cells (PBMCs). The source of these receptors is a man aged 18-30 years with type 2 diabetes. Each CDR3 is given with its conserved first and last residue. Fields, in order: V gene, J gene, CDR3 protein.

>TRBV7-3|TRBJ1-1
CASSMAVRGFTEAFF
>TRBV7-7|TRBJ2-5
CASSFGTSGVWGEETQYF
>TRBV6-1|TRBJ1-6
CASSGGTAYNSPLHF
>TRBV7-4|TRBJ1-4
CASSEGTGYNEKLFF
>TRBV20-1|TRBJ2-7
CSATGGGSYEQYF
>TRBV19|TRBJ1-1
CASSSPGQGRTEAFF
>TRBV19|TRBJ1-1
CASSRHRARDRGQRVNTEAFF
>TRBV19|TRBJ2-7
CASSMTTGPEQYF
>TRBV7-9|TRBJ1-2
CASSWETGRYGYTF
>TRBV19|TRBJ2-6
CATHFSGANVLTF
>TRBV6-6|TRBJ2-7
CASSPSGGDSGYEQYF
>TRBV2|TRBJ2-5
CASSLILAVQETQYF
>TRBV7-2|TRBJ2-7
CASTDRPSAGTTYEQYF
>TRBV4-1|TRBJ2-2
CASSQQSVSTGELFF
>TRBV7-9|TRBJ2-2
CASSPQGGSGAGELFF
>TRBV27|TRBJ1-1
CASSFGTGGTEAFF
>TRBV7-6|TRBJ2-7
CASSPGVAGASSSYEQYF
>TRBV19|TRBJ2-5
CASSFSGSWETQYF
>TRBV28|TRBJ2-5
CASTVIGETQYF
>TRBV28|TRBJ1-6
CASSTASVPLNSPLHF
>TRBV30|TRBJ2-7
CAWSEGLAEQYF
>TRBV19|TRBJ2-7
CASSIRAGRHYEQYF
>TRBV7-6|TRBJ2-3
CASSTPDRGGADTQYF
>TRBV19|TRBJ2-7
CASSLIGDTKGLYEQYF
>TRBV7-2|TRBJ1-4
CASSQDGTGTGAWEKLFF
>TRBV7-8|TRBJ1-1
CASSSEGSRNTEAFF
>TRBV6-6|TRBJ1-6
CASSYGQGLYNSPLHF
>TRBV28|TRBJ1-1
CASSLEGASTFF
>TRBV7-2|NA
CASSLGGDARQFF
>TRBV13|TRBJ1-1
CASSFVPGLGMNTEAFF
>TRBV20-1|TRBJ2-7
CSASPNPSGGYEQYF
>TRBV28|TRBJ1-4
CASSSPGTGGATNEKLFF
>TRBV29-1|TRBJ2-3
CSVEDPEIAGGPGVQYF
>TRBV19|TRBJ2-3
CASGLAEYGTDTQYF
>TRBV27|TRBJ1-2
CASSYRRQSRYGYTF
>TRBV2|TRBJ2-5
CASSDFQETQYF
>TRBV19|TRBJ2-7
CASSIATTGYEQYF
>TRBV4-1|TRBJ2-7
CASSLTLAFYEQYF
>TRBV7-8|TRBJ2-1
CASSFGLAGGRSYNEQFF
>TRBV10-3|TRBJ1-6
CAISEDGGDSPLHF
>TRBV30|TRBJ1-1
CAWSVTTEAFF
>TRBV27|TRBJ1-1
CASSPRDRVYEAFF
>TRBV20-1|TRBJ1-6
CSARQGNSPLHF
>TRBV12-3/TRBV12-4|TRBJ1-5
CASSHSNQPQHF
>TRBV6-7|TRBJ2-2
CASSYRAFTGELFF
>TRBV10-1|TRBJ2-1
CASSTTSGGQNEQFF
>TRBV5-1|TRBJ2-7
CASKVGTSGEQYF
>TRBV19|TRBJ1-1
CASSIDYWAEAFF
>TRBV6-2/TRBV6-3|NA
CASSYGQVVYEQYF